These 14 T cell receptor beta chains were all obtained from the same sample, sequenced in a study of T cell repertoires in cytomegalovirus infection. MiXCR was run by TCRdb on the reads, yielding one entry per CDR3 protein. The sample records about 830,000 distinct CDR3 sequences, 30% to 35% being singletons. Their antigens remain unidentified. Sequencing used cultured CD8+ T cells from PBMCs, obtained from culture after CMV antigen stimulation. These receptors were collected from a human donor in good health (CMV status not recorded). Some clones in this sample may be carry-over from other donors' samples.

This clonotype was counted at least ten times. This sequence joins TRBV7-2 and TRBJ2-1; D not resolved. This CDR3 comprises 15 residues. Trimming took off 1 base at V and 2 bases at J, with 9 bases between the two ends. Germline lookup yields CDR1 SGHTA and CDR2 FQGNSA. CDR3 protein: CASSLGQAAYNEQFF. For the CDR3, the DNA is TGTGCCAGCAGCTTAGGGCAGGCTGCCTACAATGAGCAGTTCTTC.

This clonotype has only a few counts. The genes are TRBV10-2 and TRBJ2-5; D possibly uses TRBD1 or TRBD2 (5 bases each). The CDR3 sequence is 10 residues long. Looked up from germline, CDR1 is WSHSY and CDR2 is SAAADI. Trimming shortened V by 8 bases and J by 9 bases, and 10 bases separated the two germline ends. The CDR3: CASGDGAQYF. DNA of the CDR3: TGCGCCAGCGGGGACGGGGCCCAGTACTTC.

This clonotype was counted a few times. The chain has TRBV7-3 and TRBJ1-2; 8 positions agree with TRBD1. The ends lost 5 bases at V and 10 bases at J; junction bases unmatched: 12. Germline V gives CDR1 SGHTA, CDR2 FQGTGA. The CDR3 is made up of 14 amino acids. The CDR3 coding sequence is TGTGCCAGCAGCCCCCAGGGGGCTTCCCGCAACTACACCTTC. Amino acid sequence: CASSPQGASRNYTF.

The gene calls are TRBV6-5 and TRBJ2-2; TRBD1 agrees at 8 bases. V gave up 4 bases and J gave up 4 bases; unmatched junction bases: 8. This CDR3 region has 16 residues. Looked up from germline, CDR1 is MNHEY and CDR2 is SVGAGI. CDR3 sequence: CASSSDRASITGELFF. CDR3 DNA: TGTGCCAGCAGTTCGGACAGGGCTTCTATCACCGGGGAGCTGTTTTTT.

This clonotype was seen ten or more times. The rearrangement joins TRBV12-3 or TRBV12-4 to TRBJ1-5; possible D gene TRBD1, 6 bases. This CDR3 has 16 residues. V was clipped by 1 base and J by 3 bases, with 13 bases between them. This CDR3 is CASSLEGGGTNQPQHF. The CDR3 nucleotides read TGTGCCAGCAGTTTAGAGGGGGGGGGCACCAATCAGCCCCAGCATTTT.

V usage is TRBV3-1 and J usage is TRBJ1-1; D not certain. The CDR3 contains 15 residues. Germline V gene data show CDR1 as LGHDT and CDR2 as YNNKEL (reference sequence). V lost 0 bases to trimming and J lost 4 bases, with 12 bases between them. CDR3 sequence reads: CASSQDTGWSTEAFF. For the CDR3, the DNA is TGTGCCAGCAGCCAAGATACGGGGTGGTCCACTGAAGCTTTCTTT.

This clonotype was found a few times. The J gene is TRBJ1-1, the V gene TRBV7-9, with 7 bases fitting TRBD1. CDR1 and CDR2 (germline): SEHNR, FQNEAQ (reference sequence). The CDR3 totals 15 residues. J was trimmed by 4 bases and V by 8 bases; bases with no gene match: 13. In DNA, the CDR3 is TGTGCCAGCGCTTCCTGGGAGGGGGCCCTCACTGAAGCTTTCTTT. Protein product: CASASWEGALTEAFF.

The sample holds many counts of this clonotype. The chain couples TRBV7-2 to TRBJ2-5; 8 nucleotides agree with TRBD2. Looked up from germline, CDR1 is SGHTA and CDR2 is FQGNSA. The CDR3 has 16 amino acids. The V gene end was trimmed by 3 bases and the J gene end by 2 bases; junction bases not matched to a gene: 8. The CDR3 coding sequence is TGTGCCAGCAGCTTGGGGGCCAAGCGGGGGCAAGAGACCCAGTACTTC. Amino acids: CASSLGAKRGQETQYF.

Note on this clonotype: A much larger clone lies one base from this, so it may be a read error. This chain links TRBV7-6 with TRBJ2-7; the match to TRBD2 covers 10 bases. This CDR3 contains 15 residues. The junction had 6 bases not matched to a gene; V was cut back by 4 bases and J by 3 bases. Looked up from germline, CDR1 is SGHVS and CDR2 is FNYEAQ. The CDR3 coding sequence is TGTGCCAGCAGCTCGTCTAGCGGGAGAGTCTACGAGCAGTACTTC. Amino acids: CASSSSSGRVYEQYF.

Many counts were recorded for this clonotype. The chain has TRBV7-2 and TRBJ2-1; D uncertain. This CDR3 is built from 15 residues. The germline gives CDR1 SGHTA, CDR2 FQGNSA. The ends were cut back, 3 bases at V and 2 bases at J, with 11 bases in the middle. CDR3 region: CASSLPGRPYNEQFF. The CDR3 region has the DNA TGTGCCAGCAGCTTGCCTGGACGACCCTACAATGAGCAGTTCTTC. Full variable domain (missing parts from reference TRBV7-2 and TRBJ2-1): GAGVSQSPSNKVTEKGKDVELRCDPISGHTALYWYRQSLGQGLEFLIYFQGNSAPDKSGLPSDRFSAERTGGSVSTLTIQRTQQEDSAVYLCASSLPGRPYNEQFFGPGTRLTVL.

This chain links TRBV4-1 with TRBJ1-2; TRBD1 matches at 7 bases. J was trimmed by 8 bases and V by 0 bases; bases with no gene match: 6. The germline gives CDR1 MGHRA, CDR2 YSYEKL. The CDR3 is 14 residues long. In nucleotides, the CDR3 is TGCGCCAGCAGCCAAGATAGAGGGACAGACGGCTACACCTTC. The encoded protein is CASSQDRGTDGYTF.

The V and J genes are TRBV29-1 and TRBJ1-1, with 9 positions matching TRBD1. Trimming at V came to 6 bases and at J to 4 bases, leaving 9 bases not matched to a gene. This CDR3 has 14 residues. Germline lookup yields CDR1 SQVTM and CDR2 ANQGSEA. CDR3 DNA: TGCAGCGTCGACGTCGGACAGGGGCTCACTGAAGCTTTCTTT. Translation gives CSVDVGQGLTEAFF.

In this sample, this clonotype turned up a few times. The chain combines TRBV28 with TRBJ1-2; possibly TRBD1 for D (6 bases). Trimming shortened V by 3 bases and J by 3 bases, and 11 bases separated the two germline ends. CDR1 and CDR2 from the germline V gene are MDHEN and SYDVKM. The CDR3 extends over 14 amino acids. The CDR3 is CASSFRDTYYGYTF. The CDR3, as DNA: TGTGCCAGCAGTTTCCGGGACACCTACTATGGCTACACCTTC.

This rearrangement joins TRBV6-6 to TRBJ2-7; 10 bases map to TRBD1. Germline lookup yields CDR1 MNHNY and CDR2 SVGAGI (reference sequence). With V trimmed by 0 bases and J by 2 bases, 4 bases remained unmatched. The CDR3 has 16 amino acids. The CDR3 region is CASSYSGQGLAYEQYF. In DNA, the CDR3 is TGTGCCAGCAGTTACTCGGGACAGGGGCTAGCCTACGAGCAGTACTTC.